These 2 T cell receptor beta chains were sequenced from one sample in a study of beta chain features in type 1 diabetes. Expressed TCRB transcripts got sequenced, as all isolated RNA was reverse transcribed. The data were produced by immunoSEQ multiplex PCR, yet TCRdb's version contains in-frame clones alone and is incomplete. The sample yields about half a million clones, approximately 31% seen once. The sequenced sample consisted of naive CD4+ T cells from blood. The receptors were gathered from a man between 18 and 29 years old in good health.

This clone turned up a few times. The chain recombines TRBV4-3 with TRBJ1-2, with D perhaps TRBD1 (6 bases). Trimming stripped 3 bases from V and 2 bases from J, with 16 bases between. The CDR3 has 16 residues. CDR1 and CDR2 (germline): LGHNA, YSLEER. CDR3 DNA: TGCGCCAGCAGCCAGGAAGGGGCACAGGGAAACTATGGCTACACCTTC. Protein product: CASSQEGAQGNYGYTF.

The chain has TRBV28 and TRBJ2-5; D is possibly TRBD1 (6 bases). V dropped 7 bases and J dropped 5 bases, with 17 bases sitting between them. This CDR3 contains 14 residues. Germline CDR1 is MDHEN and CDR2 is SYDVKM. CDR3 in amino acids: CASNVLGALETQYF. DNA of the CDR3: TGTGCCAGCAATGTTCTGGGGGCGCTTGAGACCCAGTACTTC.